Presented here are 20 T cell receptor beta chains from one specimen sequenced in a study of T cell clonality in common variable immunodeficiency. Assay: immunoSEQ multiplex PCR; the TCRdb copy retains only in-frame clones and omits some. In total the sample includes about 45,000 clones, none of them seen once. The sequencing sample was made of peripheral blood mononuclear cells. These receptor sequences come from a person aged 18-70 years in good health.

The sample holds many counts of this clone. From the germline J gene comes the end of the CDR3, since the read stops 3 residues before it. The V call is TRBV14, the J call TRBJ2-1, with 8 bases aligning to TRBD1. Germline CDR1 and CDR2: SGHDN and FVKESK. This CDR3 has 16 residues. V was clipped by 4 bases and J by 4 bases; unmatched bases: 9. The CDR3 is CASSPLTGQGYNEQFF. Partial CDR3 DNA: TGTGCCAGCAGCCCCCTCACCGGACAGGGATACAATGAG.

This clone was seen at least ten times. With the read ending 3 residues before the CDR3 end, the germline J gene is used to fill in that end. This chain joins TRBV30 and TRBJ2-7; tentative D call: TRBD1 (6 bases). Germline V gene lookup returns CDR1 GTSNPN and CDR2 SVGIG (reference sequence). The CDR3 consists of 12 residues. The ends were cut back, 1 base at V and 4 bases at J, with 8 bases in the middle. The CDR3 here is CAWSATGYEQYF. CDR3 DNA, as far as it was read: TGTGCCTGGAGTGCGACAGGATACGAG.

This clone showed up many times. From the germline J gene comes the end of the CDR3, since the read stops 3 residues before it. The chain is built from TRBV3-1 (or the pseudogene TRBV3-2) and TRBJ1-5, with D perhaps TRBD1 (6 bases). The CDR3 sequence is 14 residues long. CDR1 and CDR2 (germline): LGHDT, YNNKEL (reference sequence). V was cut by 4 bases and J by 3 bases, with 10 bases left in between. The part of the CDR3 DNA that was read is TGTGCCAGCAGCCTTACAGGGTTCAATCAGCCC. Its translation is CASSLTGFNQP. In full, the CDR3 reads CASSLTGFNQPQHF.

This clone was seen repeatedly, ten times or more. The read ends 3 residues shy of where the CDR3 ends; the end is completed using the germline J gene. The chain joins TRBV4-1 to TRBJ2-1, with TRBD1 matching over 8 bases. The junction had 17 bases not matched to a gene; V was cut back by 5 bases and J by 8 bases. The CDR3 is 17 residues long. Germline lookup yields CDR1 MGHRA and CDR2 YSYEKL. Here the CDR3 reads CASSYNYEQGGQDEQFF. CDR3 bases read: TGCGCCAGCAGCTACAATTATGAACAGGGGGGCCAGGATGAG.

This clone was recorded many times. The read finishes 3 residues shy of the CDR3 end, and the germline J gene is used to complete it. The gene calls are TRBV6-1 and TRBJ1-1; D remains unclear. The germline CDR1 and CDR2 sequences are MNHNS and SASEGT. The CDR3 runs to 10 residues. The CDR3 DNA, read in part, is TGTGCCAGCAGTGGGCCTTCG. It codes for CASSGPS. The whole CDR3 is CASSGPSAFF.

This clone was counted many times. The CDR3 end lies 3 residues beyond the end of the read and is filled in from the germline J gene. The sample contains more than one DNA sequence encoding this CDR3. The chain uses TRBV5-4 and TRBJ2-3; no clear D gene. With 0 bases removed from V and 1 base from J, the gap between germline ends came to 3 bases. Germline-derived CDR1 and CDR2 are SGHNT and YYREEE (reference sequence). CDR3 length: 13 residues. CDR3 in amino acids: CASSLAGTDTQYF. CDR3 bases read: TGTGCCAGCAGCTTGGCTGGCACAGATACG.

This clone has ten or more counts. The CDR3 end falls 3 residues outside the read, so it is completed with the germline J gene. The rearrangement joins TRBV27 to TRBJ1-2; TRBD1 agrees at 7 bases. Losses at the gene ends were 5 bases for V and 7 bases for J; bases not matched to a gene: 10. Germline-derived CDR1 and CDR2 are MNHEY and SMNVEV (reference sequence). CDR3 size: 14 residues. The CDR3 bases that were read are TGTGCCAGCAGTCGCCGGACAGGTTTTGGTGGC. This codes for CASSRRTGFGG. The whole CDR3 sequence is CASSRRTGFGGYTF.

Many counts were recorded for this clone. CDR3 sequence: CASMSTPSGGRETQYF. CDR3 DNA (partial): TGCGCCAGCATGTCGACACCTAGCGGGGGCAGGGAGACC. The chain uses TRBV5-1 and TRBJ2-5; TRBD2 matches 10 bases. The read terminates 3 residues ahead of where the CDR3 ends, so the germline J gene completes it. The V and J ends lost 6 bases and 5 bases, in that order; junction bases with no gene match: 13. The CDR3 runs 16 residues. Germline loops: CDR1 SGHRS, CDR2 YFSETQ.

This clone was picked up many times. The DNA read from the CDR3 is TGTGCCAGTAGTATAGATCGGGGGGGCACTGAA. Protein: CASSIDRGGTE. The CDR3 in its entirety is CASSIDRGGTEAFF. The rearrangement links TRBV19 to TRBJ1-1, with D tentatively TRBD1 (5 bases). The read is 3 residues too short to cover the CDR3 end, so that end is filled in from the germline J gene. The CDR3 consists of 14 residues. V lost 0 bases to trimming and J lost 4 bases, with 9 bases between them. Germline assignment: CDR1 LNHDA and CDR2 SQIVND (reference sequence).

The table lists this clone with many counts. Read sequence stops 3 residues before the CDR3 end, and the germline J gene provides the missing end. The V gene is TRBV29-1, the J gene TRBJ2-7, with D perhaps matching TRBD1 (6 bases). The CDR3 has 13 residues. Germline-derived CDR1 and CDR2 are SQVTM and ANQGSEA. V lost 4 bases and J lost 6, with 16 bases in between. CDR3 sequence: CSVGWDNLGEQYF. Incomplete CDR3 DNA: TGCAGCGTTGGATGGGACAATTTAGGCGAG.

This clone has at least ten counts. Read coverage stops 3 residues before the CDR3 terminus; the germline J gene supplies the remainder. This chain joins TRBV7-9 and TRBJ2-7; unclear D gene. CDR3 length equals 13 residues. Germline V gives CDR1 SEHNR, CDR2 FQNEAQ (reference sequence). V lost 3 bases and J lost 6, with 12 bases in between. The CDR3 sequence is CASSFEESAEQYF. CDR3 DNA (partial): TGTGCCAGCAGCTTCGAGGAAAGCGCCGAG.

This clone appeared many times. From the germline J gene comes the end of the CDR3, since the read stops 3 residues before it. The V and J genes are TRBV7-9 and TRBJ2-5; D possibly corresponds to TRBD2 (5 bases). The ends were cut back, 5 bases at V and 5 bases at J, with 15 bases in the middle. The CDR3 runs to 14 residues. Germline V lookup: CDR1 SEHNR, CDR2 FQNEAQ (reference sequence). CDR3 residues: CASSPHEGWETQYF. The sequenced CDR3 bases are TGTGCCAGCAGCCCCCACGAGGGTTGGGAGACC.

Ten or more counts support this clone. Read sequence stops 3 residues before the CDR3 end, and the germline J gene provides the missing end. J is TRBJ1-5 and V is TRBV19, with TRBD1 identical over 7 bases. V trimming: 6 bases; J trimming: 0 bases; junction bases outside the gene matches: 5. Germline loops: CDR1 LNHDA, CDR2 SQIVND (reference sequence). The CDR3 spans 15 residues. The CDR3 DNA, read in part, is TGTGCCAGTAGAGAGACAGGGAATAGCAATCAGCCC. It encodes CASRETGNSNQP. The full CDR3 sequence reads CASRETGNSNQPQHF. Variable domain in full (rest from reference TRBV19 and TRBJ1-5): DGGITQSPKYLFRKEGQNVTLSCEQNLNHDAMYWYRQDPGQGLRLIYYSQIVNDFQKGDIAEGYSVSREKKESFPLTVTSAQKNPTAFYLCASRETGNSNQPQHFGDGTRLSIL.

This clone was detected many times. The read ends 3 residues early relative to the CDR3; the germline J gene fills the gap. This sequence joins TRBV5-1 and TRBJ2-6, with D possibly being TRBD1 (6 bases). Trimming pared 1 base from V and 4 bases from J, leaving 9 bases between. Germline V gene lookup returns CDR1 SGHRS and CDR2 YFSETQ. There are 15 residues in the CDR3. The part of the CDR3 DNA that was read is TGCGCCAGCAGCTTGACAGGGTCCGGGGCCAACGTC. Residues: CASSLTGSGANV. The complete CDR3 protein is CASSLTGSGANVLTF. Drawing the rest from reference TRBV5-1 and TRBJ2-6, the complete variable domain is KAGVTQTPRYLIKTRGQQVTLSCSPISGHRSVSWYQQTPGQGLQFLFEYFSETQRNKGNFPGRFSGRQFSNSRSEMNVSTLELGDSALYLCASSLTGSGANVLTFGAGSRLTVL.

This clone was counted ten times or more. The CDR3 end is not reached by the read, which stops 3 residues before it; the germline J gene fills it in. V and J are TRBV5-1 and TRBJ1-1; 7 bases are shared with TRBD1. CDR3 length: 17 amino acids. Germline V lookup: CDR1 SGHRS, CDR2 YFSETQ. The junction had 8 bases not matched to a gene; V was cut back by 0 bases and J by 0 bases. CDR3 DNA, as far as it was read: TGCGCCAGCAGCTTGGGAGGGATGAGGGGGCTGAACACTGAA. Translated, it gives CASSLGGMRGLNTE. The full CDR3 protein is CASSLGGMRGLNTEAFF.

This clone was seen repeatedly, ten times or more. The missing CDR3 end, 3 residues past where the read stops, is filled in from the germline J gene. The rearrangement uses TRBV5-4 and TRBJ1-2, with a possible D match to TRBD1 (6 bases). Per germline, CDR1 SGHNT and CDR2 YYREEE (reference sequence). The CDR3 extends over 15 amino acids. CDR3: CASSLRVGGLEGYTF. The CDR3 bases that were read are TGTGCCAGCAGCTTGAGGGTTGGGGGCCTCGAAGGC.

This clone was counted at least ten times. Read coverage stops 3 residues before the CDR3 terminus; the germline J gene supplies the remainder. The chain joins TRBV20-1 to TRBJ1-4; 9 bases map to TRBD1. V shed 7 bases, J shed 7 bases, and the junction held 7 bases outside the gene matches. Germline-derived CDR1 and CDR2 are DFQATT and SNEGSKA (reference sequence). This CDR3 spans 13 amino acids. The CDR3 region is CSGQGVRGEKLFF. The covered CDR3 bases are TGCAGTGGACAGGGGGTACGAGGTGAAAAA.

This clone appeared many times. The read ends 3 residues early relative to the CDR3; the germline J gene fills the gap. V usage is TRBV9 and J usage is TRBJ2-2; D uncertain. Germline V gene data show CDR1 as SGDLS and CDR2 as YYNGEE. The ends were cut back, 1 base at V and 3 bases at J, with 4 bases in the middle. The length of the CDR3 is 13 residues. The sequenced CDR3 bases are TGTGCCAGCAGCGTAAGGGACACCGGGGAG. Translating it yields CASSVRDTGE. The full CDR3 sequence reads CASSVRDTGELFF.

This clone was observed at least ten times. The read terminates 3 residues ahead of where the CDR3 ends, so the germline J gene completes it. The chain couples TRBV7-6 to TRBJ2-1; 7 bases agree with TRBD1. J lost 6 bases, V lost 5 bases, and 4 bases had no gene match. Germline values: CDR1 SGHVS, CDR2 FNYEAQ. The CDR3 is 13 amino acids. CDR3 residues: CASSTGAVNEQFF. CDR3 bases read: TGTGCCAGCAGCACAGGGGCGGTCAATGAG.

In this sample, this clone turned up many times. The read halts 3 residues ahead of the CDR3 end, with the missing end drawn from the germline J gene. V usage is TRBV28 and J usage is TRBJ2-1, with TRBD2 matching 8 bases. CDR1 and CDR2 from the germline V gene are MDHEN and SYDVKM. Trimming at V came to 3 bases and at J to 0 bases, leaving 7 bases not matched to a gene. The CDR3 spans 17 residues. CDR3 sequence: CASSFEAGGSSYNEQFF. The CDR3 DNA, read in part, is TGTGCCAGCAGTTTTGAGGCGGGGGGTAGCTCCTACAATGAG.